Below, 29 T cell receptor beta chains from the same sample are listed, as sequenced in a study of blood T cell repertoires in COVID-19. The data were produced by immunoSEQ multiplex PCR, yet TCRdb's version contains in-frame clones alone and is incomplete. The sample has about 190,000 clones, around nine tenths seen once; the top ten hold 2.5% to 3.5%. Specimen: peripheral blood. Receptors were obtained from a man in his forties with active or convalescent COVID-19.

DNA of the CDR3: TGTGCCAGCAGCCCCCTGGCGGGGCGCCAAGAGACCCAGTACTTC. Translated, it gives CASSPLAGRQETQYF. The rearrangement uses TRBV5-5 and TRBJ2-5, with D possibly TRBD2 on 6 matching bases. Germline-derived CDR1 and CDR2 are SGHKS and YYEKEE (reference sequence). This CDR3 comprises 15 residues. V was trimmed by 4 bases and J by 1 base, leaving 14 bases between them.

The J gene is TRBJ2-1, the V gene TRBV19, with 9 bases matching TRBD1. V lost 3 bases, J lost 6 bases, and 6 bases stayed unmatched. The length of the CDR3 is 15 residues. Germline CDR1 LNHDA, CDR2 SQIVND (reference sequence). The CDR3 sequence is CASSIPGQGINEQFF. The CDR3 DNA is TGTGCCAGTAGTATCCCGGGACAGGGTATCAATGAGCAGTTCTTC. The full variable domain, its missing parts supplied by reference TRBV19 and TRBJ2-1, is DGGITQSPKYLFRKEGQNVTLSCEQNLNHDAMYWYRQDPGQGLRLIYYSQIVNDFQKGDIAEGYSVSREKKESFPLTVTSAQKNPTAFYLCASSIPGQGINEQFFGPGTRLTVL.

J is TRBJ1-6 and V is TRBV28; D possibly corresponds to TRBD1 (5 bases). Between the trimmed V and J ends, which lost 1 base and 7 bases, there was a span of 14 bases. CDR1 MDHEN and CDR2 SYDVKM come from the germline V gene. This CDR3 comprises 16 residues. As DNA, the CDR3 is TGTGCCAGCAGTTTATACGCCACGACAGTGAATTCACCCCTCCACTTT. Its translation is CASSLYATTVNSPLHF.

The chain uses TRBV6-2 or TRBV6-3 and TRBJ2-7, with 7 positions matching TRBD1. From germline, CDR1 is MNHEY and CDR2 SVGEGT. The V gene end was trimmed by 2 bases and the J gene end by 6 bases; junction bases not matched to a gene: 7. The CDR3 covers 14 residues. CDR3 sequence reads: CASSYGTVGAEQYF. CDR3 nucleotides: TGTGCCAGCAGTTACGGGACAGTGGGTGCCGAGCAGTACTTC.

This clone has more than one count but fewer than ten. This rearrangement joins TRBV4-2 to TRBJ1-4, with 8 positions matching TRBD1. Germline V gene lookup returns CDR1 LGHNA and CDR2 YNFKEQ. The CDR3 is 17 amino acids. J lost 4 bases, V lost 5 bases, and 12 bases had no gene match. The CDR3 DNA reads TGTGCCAGCAGCAGCAGCCATCCGACAGGGGTTAATGAAAAACTGTTTTTT. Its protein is CASSSSHPTGVNEKLFF.

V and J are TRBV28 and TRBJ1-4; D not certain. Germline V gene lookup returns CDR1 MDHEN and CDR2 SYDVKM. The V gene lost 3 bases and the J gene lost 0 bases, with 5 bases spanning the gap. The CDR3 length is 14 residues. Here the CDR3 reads CASSFGATNEKLFF. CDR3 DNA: TGTGCCAGCAGTTTCGGTGCAACTAATGAAAAACTGTTTTTT. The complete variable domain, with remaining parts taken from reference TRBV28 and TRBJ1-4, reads DVKVTQSSRYLVKRTGEKVFLECVQDMDHENMFWYRQDPGLGLRLIYFSYDVKMKEKGDIPEGYSVSREKKERFSLILESASTNQTSMYLCASSFGATNEKLFFGSGTQLSVL.

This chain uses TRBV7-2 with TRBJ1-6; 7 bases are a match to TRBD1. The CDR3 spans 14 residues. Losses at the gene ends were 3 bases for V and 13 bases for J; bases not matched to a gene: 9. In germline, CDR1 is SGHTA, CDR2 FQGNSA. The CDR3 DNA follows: TGTGCCAGCAGCTTGGGACAGTCAATTCGGCCCCTCCACTTT. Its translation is CASSLGQSIRPLHF.

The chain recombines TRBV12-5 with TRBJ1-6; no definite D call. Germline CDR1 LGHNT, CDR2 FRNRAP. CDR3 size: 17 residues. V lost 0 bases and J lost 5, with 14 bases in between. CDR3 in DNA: TGTGCTAGTGGTTTGGTATTAGGTGGAGGGAATAATTCACCCCTCCACTTT. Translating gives CASGLVLGGGNNSPLHF.

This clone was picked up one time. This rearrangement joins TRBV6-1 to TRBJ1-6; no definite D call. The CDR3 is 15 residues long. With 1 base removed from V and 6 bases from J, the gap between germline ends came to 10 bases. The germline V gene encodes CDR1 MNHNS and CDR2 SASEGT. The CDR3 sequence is CASSEGGASNSPLHF. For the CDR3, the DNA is TGTGCCAGCAGTGAAGGGGGAGCGTCTAATTCACCCCTCCACTTT.

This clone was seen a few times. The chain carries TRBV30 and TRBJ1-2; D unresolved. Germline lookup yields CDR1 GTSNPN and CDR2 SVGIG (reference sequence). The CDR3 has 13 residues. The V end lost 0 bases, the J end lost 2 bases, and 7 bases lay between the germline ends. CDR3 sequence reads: CAWSVAGNYGYTF. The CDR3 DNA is TGTGCCTGGAGTGTCGCCGGGAACTATGGCTACACCTTC.

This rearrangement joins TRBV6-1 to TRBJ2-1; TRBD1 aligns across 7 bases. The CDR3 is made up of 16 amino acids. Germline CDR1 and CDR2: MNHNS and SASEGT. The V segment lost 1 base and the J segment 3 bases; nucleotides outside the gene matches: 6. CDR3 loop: CASSEGGQWHYNEQFF. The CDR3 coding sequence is TGTGCCAGCAGTGAAGGGGGACAGTGGCACTACAATGAGCAGTTCTTC.

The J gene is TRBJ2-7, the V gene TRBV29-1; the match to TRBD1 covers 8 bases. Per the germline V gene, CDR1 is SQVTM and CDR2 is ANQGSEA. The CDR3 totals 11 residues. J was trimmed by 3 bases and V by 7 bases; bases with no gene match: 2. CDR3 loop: CSGGQGYEQYF. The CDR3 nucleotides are TGCAGCGGAGGACAGGGCTACGAGCAGTACTTC.

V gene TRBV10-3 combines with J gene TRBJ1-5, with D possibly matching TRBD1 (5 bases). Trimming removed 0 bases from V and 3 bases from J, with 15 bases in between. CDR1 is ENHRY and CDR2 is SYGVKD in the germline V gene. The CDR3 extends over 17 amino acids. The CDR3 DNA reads TGTGCCATCAGTGAGTCTGGGAAGGGGCCCCCCAATCAGCCCCAGCATTTT. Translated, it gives CAISESGKGPPNQPQHF.

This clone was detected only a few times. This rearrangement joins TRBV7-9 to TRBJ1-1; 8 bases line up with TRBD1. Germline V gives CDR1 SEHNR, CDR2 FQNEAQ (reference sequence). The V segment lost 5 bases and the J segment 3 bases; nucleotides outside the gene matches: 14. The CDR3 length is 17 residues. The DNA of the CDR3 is TGTGCCAGCAGCCCCAGGACAGGGCGTATGGGGGACACTGAAGCTTTCTTT. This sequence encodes CASSPRTGRMGDTEAFF.

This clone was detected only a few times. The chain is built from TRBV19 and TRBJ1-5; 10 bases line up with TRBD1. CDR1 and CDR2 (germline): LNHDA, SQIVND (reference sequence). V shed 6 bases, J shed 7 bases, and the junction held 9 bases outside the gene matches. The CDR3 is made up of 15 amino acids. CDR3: CASRPRDRGPQPQHF. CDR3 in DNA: TGTGCCAGTAGGCCCCGGGACAGGGGTCCCCAGCCCCAGCATTTT.

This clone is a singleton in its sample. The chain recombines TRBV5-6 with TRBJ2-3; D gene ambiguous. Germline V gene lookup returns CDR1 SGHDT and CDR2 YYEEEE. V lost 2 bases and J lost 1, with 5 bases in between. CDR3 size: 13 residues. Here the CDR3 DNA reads TGTGCCAGCAGCTTTGAGGGCACAGATACGCAGTATTTT. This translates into CASSFEGTDTQYF.

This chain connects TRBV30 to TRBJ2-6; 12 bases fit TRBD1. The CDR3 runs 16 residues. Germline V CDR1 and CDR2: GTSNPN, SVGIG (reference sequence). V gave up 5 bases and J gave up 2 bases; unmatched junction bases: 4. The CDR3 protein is CAWGTGGFTGANVLTF. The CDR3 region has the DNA TGTGCCTGGGGGACAGGGGGCTTTACTGGGGCCAACGTCCTGACTTTC. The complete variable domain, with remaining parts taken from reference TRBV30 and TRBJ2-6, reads SQTIHQWPATLVQPVGSPLSLECTVEGTSNPNLYWYRQAAGRGLQLLFYSVGIGQISSEVPQNLSASRPQDRQFILSSKKLLLSDSGFYLCAWGTGGFTGANVLTFGAGSRLTVL.

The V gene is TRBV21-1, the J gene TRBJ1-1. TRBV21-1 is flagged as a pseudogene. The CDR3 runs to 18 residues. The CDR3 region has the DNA TGTGCCAGCAGCAAAGAGTGCGGGGTAGGATTGGGCGGCACTGAAGCTTTCTTT. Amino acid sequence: CASSKECGVGLGGTEAFF.

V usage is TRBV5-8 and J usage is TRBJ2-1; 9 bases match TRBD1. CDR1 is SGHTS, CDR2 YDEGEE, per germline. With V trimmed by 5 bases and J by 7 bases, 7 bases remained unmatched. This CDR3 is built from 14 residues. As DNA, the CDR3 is TGTGCCAGCAGGGGACAGGGAATGGGGAATGAGCAGTTCTTC. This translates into CASRGQGMGNEQFF.

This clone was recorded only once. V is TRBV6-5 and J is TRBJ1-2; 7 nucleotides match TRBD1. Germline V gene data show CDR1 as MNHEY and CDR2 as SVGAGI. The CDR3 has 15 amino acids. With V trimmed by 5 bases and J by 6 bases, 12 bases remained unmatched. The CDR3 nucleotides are TGTGCCAGCAGTCCGTCTACCCGGGACAGTGATGGCTACACCTTC. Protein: CASSPSTRDSDGYTF.

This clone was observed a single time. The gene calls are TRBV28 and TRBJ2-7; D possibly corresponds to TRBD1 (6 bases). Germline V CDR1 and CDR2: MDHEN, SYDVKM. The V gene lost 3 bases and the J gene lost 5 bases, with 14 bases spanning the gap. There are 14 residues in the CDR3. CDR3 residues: CASSFLQGVNEQYF. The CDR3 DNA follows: TGTGCCAGCAGTTTCTTACAGGGCGTAAACGAGCAGTACTTC.

The CDR3 loop is CASSQQISGNTIYF. The CDR3 DNA reads as TGTGCCAGCAGCCAACAGATCTCTGGAAACACCATATATTTT. The chain links TRBV7-2 to TRBJ1-3; D is unresolved. The V and J ends lost 5 bases and 0 bases respectively, with 8 bases between them. Germline-derived CDR1 and CDR2 are SGHTA and FQGNSA. This CDR3 contains 14 residues.

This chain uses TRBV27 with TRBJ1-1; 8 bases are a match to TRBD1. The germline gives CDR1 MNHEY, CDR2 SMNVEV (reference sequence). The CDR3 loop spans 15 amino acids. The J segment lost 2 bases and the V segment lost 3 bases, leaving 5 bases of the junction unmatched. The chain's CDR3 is CASSFKGQGNTEAFF. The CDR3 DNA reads TGTGCCAGCAGTTTTAAAGGACAGGGAAACACTGAAGCTTTCTTT.

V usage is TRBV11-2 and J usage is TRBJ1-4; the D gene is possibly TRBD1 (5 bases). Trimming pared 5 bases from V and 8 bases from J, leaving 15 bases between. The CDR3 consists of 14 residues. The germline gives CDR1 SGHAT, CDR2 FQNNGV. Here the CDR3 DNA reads TGTGCCAGCAGCCTTCTGGGGGGGAAAGAAAAACTGTTTTTT. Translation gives CASSLLGGKEKLFF.

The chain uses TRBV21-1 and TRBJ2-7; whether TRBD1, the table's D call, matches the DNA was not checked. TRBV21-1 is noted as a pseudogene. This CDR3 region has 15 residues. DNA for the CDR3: TGTGCCAGCAGCGCTTGGGACAGGGGGACCTACGAGCAGTACTTC. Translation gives CASSAWDRGTYEQYF.

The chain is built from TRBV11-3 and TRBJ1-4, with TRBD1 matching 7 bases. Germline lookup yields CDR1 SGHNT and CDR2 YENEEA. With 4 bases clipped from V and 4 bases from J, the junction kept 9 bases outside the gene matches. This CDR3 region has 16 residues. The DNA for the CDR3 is TGTGCCAGCAGCTCGCCCGGACAGGCAAATAATGAAAAACTGTTTTTT. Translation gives CASSSPGQANNEKLFF.

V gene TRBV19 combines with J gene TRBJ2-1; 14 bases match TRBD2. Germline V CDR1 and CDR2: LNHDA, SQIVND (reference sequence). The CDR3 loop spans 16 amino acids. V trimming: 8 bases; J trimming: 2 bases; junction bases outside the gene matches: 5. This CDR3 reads CASQGLAGDPYNEQFF. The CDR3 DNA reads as TGTGCCAGTCAGGGACTAGCGGGGGATCCCTACAATGAGCAGTTCTTC.

The CDR3 bases are TGCGCCAGCAGCTTCCCGGACAGGGGGCAGTATGAGCAGTACTTC. Its protein is CASSFPDRGQYEQYF. The chain recombines TRBV5-1 with TRBJ2-7; TRBD1 aligns across 11 bases. V lost 2 bases to trimming and J lost 7 bases; unmatched junction nucleotides: 8. From germline, CDR1 is SGHRS and CDR2 YFSETQ. The CDR3 spans 15 residues.

CDR3: CASSLRTSGRGQPQHF. CDR3 nucleotides: TGTGCCAGCAGCCTTCGGACATCAGGGAGGGGTCAGCCCCAGCATTTT. This chain uses TRBV3-1 (or the pseudogene TRBV3-2) with TRBJ1-5; D is possibly TRBD1 (5 bases). CDR1 is LGHDT, CDR2 YNNKEL, per germline (reference sequence). The V end lost 4 bases, the J end lost 6 bases, and 19 bases lay between the germline ends. CDR3 size: 16 residues.